This T cell receptor beta chain was identified during a study of T-cell memory formation after mild COVID-19. This clonotype was counted only a few times. Constant-segment primers were used for 5'RACE, and the resulting TCR alpha and TCR beta cDNA libraries carried sample barcodes and UMIs. Using its own MiXCR run on the 5' RACE reads, TCRdb lists one record per CDR3 protein. The sample has 45,000 to 55,000 distinct CDR3 sequences, approximately 7% seen once. The clonotype was recovered from a man between 18 and 29 years old who had mild COVID-19 (a few samples of this study predate the infection). Cell type and time point are not known. Sequencing was done on a sample of PBMCs or a T cell subset sorted from them (not recorded which).

The CDR3 coding sequence is TGTGCCAGCAGCTTGGGCGGTACACACAATGAGCAGTTCTTC. Translating it yields CASSLGGTHNEQFF. The chain is built from TRBV7-9 and TRBJ2-1; no firm D call. Germline V gives CDR1 SEHNR, CDR2 FQNEAQ (reference sequence). The V end lost 3 bases, the J end lost 5 bases, and 11 bases lay between the germline ends. This CDR3 is built from 14 residues.